Listed below are T cell receptor beta chains from one sample, sequenced in a study of OX40 agonist ivuxolimab in advanced cancers. Some clones are missing from TCRdb's copy, which holds only in-frame ones; the method was immunoSEQ multiplex PCR. This repertoire shows 30,000 to 35,000 clones, over 85% found once; its top ten account for more than 30%. The sequenced sample was CD4+ or CD8+ T cells sorted from blood, obtained in a trial of the OX40 agonist ivuxolimab. Receptor source: an adult with an advanced solid tumor such as melanoma, head and neck, liver or kidney cancer. Each CDR3 is given without its conserved first and last residue.

j_call	v_call	cdr3_aa
TRBJ2-1	TRBV13	ASSLRLAGGNEQF
TRBJ2-7	TRBV7-9	ASSLIRTSGTSYEQY
TRBJ2-1	TRBV5-6	ASSPTGGEQF
TRBJ2-7	TRBV27	ASSLAGGLFYEQY
TRBJ1-1	TRBV19	ASIGRGGVNTEAF
TRBJ2-7	TRBV5-1	ASSLGQGVYEQY
TRBJ2-7	TRBV29-1	SVGGAYEQY
TRBJ2-1	TRBV7-9	ASSSTSGRADKF
TRBJ2-2	TRBV15	ATSRGRQGLNTGELF
TRBJ2-5	TRBV7-2	ASSLTGGETQY
TRBJ2-3	TRBV6-5	ASSYSGTGGDTQY
TRBJ1-1	TRBV2	ASRGTGGFAKAF
TRBJ2-2	TRBV27	ASSLMTANTGELF
TRBJ2-2	TRBV18	ASSPPRVGARSVTGELF
TRBJ1-5	TRBV5-5	ASSLRDRAGPQPQH